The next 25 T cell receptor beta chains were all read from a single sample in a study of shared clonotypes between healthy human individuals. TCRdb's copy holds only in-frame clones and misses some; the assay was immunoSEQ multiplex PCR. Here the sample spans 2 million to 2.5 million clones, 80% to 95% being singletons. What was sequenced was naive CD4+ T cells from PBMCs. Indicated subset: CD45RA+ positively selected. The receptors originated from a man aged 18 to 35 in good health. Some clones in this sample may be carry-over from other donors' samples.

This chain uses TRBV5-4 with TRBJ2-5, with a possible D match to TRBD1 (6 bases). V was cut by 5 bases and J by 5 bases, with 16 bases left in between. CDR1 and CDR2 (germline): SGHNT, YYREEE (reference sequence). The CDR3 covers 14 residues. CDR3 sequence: CASSYQGPGETQYF. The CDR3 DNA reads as TGTGCCAGCAGTTATCAGGGGCCTGGCGAGACCCAGTACTTC.

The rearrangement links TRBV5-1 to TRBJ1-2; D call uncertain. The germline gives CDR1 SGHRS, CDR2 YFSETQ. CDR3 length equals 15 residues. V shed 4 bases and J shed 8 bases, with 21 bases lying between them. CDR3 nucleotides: TGCGCCAGCAGCCCCGGGTCAAGCCTATCGGGAGGCTACACCTTC. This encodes CASSPGSSLSGGYTF.

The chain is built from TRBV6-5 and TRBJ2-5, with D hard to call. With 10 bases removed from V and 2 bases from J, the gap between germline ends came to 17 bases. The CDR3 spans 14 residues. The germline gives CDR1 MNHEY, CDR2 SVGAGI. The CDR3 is CATKPPAEQETQYF. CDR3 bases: TGTGCCACCAAACCGCCGGCAGAACAAGAGACCCAGTACTTC.

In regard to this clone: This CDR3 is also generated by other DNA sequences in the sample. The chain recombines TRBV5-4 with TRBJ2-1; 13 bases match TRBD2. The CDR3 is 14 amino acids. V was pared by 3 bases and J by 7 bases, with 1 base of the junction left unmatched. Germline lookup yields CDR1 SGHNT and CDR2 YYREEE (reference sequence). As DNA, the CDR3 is TGTGCCAGCAGCTCGGGACTAGCGGGGAATGAGCAGTTCTTC. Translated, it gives CASSSGLAGNEQFF.

CDR3 nucleotides: TGTGCCAGCAGCCCGCGGGCTGAAACGCAGCCCCAGCATTTT. As protein: CASSPRAETQPQHF. This sequence joins TRBV9 and TRBJ1-5; D is unresolved. Germline CDR1 and CDR2: SGDLS and YYNGEE. Deletions cut 4 bases from V and 7 bases from J, with 15 bases between. The CDR3 covers 14 residues.

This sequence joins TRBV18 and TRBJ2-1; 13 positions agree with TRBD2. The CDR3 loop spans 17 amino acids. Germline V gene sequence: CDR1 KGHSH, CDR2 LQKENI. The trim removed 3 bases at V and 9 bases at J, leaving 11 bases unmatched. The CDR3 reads CASSPIALAGGPFEQFF. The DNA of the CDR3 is TGTGCCAGCTCACCGATTGCACTAGCGGGAGGGCCATTTGAGCAGTTCTTC.

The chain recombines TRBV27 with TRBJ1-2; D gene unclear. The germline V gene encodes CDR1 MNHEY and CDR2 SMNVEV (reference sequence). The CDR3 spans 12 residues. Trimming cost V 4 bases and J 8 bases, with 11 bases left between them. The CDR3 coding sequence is TGTGCCAGCAGTTCATTGCCGGGAGGCTACACCTTC. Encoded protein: CASSSLPGGYTF.

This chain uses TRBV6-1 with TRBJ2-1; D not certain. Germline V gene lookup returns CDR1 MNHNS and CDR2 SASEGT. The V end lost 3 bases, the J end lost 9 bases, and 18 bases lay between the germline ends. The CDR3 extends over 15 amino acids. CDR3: CASSEMGRPNGEQFF. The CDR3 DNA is TGTGCCAGCAGTGAGATGGGTAGGCCAAATGGTGAGCAGTTCTTC.

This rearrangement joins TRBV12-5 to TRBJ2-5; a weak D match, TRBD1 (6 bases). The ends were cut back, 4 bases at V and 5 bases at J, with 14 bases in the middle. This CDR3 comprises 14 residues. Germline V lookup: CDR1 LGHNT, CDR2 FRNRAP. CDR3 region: CASGSPGQGETQYF. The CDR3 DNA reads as TGTGCTAGTGGTTCTCCGGGCCAGGGGGAGACCCAGTACTTC.

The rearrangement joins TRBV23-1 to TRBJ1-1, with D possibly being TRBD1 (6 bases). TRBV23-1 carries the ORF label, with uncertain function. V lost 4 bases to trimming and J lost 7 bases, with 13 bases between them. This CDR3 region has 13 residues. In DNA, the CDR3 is TGCGCCAGCAGTCCCAGGGGATTGAGTGAAGCTTTCTTT. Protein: CASSPRGLSEAFF.

In DNA form, the CDR3 reads TGTGCCAGCAACACGCGACAGGGTCCCTACGAGCAGTACTTC. This codes for CASNTRQGPYEQYF. V is TRBV28 and J is TRBJ2-7, with 7 bases lining up with TRBD1. This CDR3 has 14 amino acids. V gave up 7 bases and J gave up 2 bases; unmatched junction bases: 8. In germline, CDR1 is MDHEN, CDR2 SYDVKM.

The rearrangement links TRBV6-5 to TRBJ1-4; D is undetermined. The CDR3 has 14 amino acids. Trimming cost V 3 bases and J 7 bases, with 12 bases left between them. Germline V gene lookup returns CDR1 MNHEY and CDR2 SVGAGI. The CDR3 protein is CASSYRPDIEKLFF. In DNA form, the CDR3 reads TGTGCCAGCAGTTATCGTCCCGACATTGAAAAACTGTTTTTT.

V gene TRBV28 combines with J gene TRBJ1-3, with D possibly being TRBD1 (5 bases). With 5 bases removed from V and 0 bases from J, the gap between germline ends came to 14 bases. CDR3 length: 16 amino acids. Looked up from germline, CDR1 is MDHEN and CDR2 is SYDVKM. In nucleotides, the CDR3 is TGTGCCAGCAGTCCCCGGGGCGCTACCTCTGGAAACACCATATATTTT. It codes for CASSPRGATSGNTIYF.

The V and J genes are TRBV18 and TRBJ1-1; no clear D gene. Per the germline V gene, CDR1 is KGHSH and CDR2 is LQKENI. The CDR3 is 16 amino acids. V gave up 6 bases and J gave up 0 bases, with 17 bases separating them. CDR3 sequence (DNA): TGTGCCAGCTCCCCGTCGGGAGGGCCCCTGAACACTGAAGCTTTCTTT. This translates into CASSPSGGPLNTEAFF.

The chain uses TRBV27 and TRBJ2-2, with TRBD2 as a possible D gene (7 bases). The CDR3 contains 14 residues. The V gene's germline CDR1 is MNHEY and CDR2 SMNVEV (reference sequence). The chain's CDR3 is CATSDGGATGELFF. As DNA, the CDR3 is TGTGCTACCTCTGATGGGGGGGCGACCGGGGAGCTGTTTTTT.

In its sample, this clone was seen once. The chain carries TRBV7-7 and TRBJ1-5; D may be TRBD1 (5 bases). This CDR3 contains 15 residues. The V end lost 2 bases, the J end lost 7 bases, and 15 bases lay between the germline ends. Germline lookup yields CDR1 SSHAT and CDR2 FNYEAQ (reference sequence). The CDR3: CASSLLAGIGQPQHF. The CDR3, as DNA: TGTGCCAGCAGCTTATTGGCAGGGATCGGGCAGCCCCAGCATTTT.

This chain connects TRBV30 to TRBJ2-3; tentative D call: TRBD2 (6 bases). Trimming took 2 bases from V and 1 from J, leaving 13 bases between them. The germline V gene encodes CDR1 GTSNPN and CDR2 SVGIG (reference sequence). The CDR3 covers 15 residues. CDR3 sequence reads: CAWSPMGGGTDTQYF. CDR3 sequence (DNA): TGTGCCTGGAGTCCAATGGGCGGGGGCACAGATACGCAGTATTTT.

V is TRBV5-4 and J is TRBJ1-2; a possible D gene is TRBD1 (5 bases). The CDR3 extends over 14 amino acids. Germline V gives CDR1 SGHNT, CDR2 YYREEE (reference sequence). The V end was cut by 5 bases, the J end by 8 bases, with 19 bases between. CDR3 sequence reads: CASSAGQGQYGYTF. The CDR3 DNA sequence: TGTGCCAGCAGTGCGGGGCAGGGTCAATACGGCTACACCTTC.

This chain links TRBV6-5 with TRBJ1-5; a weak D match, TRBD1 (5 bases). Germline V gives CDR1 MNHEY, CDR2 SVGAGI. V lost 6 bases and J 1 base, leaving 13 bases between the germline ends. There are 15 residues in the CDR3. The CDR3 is CASRITGLSNQPQHF. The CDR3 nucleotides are TGTGCCAGCAGGATAACAGGACTCAGCAATCAGCCCCAGCATTTT.

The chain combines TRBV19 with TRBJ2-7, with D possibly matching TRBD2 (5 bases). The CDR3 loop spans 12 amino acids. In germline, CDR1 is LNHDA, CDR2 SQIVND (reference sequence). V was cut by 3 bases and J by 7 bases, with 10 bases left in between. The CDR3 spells CASSIYGEEQYF. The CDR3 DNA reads TGTGCCAGTAGTATCTATGGGGAGGAGCAGTACTTC.

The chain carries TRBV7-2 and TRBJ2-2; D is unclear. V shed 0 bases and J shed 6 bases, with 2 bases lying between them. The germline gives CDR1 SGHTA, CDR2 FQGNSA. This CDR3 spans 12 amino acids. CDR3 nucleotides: TGTGCCAGCAGCTTAGCGGCCGGGGAGCTGTTTTTT. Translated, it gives CASSLAAGELFF.

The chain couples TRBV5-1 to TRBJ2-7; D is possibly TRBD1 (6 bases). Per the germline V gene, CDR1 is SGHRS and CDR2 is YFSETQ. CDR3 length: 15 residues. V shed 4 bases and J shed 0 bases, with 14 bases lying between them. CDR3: CASSANDRNSYEQYF. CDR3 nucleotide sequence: TGCGCCAGCAGCGCGAACGACAGGAACTCCTACGAGCAGTACTTC.

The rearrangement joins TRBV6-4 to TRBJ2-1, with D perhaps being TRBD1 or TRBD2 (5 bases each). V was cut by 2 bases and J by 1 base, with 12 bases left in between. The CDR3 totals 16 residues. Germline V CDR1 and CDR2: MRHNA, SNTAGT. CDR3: CASSDGTRSSYNEQFF. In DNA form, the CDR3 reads TGTGCCAGCAGTGACGGGACCCGTTCTTCCTACAATGAGCAGTTCTTC.

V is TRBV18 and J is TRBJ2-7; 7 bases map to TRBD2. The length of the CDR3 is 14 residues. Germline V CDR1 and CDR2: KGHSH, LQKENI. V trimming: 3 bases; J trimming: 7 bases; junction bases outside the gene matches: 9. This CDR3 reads CASSPETSWLEQYF. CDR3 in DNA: TGTGCCAGCTCACCTGAGACTAGCTGGTTAGAGCAGTACTTC.

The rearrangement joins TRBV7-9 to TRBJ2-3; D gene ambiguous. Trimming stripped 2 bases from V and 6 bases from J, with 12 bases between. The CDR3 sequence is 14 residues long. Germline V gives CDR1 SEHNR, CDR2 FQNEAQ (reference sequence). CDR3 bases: TGTGCCAGCAGCTTAAGTACGGATGTGGATACGCAGTATTTT. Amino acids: CASSLSTDVDTQYF.